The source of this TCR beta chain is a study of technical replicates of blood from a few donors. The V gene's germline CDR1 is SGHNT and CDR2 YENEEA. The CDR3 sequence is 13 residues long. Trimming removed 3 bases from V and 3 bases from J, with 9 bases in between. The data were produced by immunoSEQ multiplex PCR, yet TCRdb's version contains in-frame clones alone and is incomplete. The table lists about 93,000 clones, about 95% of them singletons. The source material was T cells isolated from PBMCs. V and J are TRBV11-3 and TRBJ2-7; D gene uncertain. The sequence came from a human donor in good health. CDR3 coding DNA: TGTGCCAGCAGCTTTAGTCAGGACTACGAGCAGTACTTC. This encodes CASSFSQDYEQYF.